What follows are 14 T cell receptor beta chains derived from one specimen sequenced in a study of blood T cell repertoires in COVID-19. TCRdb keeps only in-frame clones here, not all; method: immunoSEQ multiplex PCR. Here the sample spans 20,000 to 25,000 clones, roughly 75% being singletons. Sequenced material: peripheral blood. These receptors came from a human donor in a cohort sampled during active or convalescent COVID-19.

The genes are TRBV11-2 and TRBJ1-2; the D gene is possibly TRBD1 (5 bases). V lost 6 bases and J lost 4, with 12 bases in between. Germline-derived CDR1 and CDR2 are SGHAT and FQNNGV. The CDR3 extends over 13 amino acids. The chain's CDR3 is CASSPQGTYGYTF. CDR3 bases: TGTGCCAGCAGTCCCCAGGGCACCTATGGCTACACCTTC.

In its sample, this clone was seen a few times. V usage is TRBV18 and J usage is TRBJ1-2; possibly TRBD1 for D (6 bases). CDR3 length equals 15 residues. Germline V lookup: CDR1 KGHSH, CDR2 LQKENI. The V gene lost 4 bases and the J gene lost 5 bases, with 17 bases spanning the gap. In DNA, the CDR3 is TGTGCCAGCTCACAATTACAGGGTCACCTATATGGCTACACCTTC. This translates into CASSQLQGHLYGYTF.

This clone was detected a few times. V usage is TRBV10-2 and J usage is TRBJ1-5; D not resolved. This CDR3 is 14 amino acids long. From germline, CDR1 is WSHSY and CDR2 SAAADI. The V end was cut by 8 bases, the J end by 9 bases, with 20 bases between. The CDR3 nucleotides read TGCGCCAGCGGCCCCCTTCCCGAATCTAGGCCCCAGCATTTT. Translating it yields CASGPLPESRPQHF.

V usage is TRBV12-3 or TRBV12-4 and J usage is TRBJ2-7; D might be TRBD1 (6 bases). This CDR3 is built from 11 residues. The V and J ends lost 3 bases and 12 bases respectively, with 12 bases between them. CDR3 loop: CASSFRDKRYF. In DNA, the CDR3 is TGTGCCAGCAGTTTTAGGGACAAAAGGTACTTC.

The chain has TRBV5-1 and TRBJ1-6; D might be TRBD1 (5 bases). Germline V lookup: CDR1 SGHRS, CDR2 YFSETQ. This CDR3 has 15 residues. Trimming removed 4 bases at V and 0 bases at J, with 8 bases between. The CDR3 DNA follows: TGCGCCAGCAGCAAAGACAGCTCCTATAATTCACCCCTCCACTTT. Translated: CASSKDSSYNSPLHF.

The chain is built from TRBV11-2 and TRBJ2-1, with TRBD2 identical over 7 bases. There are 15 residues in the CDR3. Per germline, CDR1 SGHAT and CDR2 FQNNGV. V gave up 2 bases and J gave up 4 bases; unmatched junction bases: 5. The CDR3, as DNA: TGTGCCAGCAGCTTAAGCCTAGCGGATTACAATGAGCAGTTCTTC. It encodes CASSLSLADYNEQFF.

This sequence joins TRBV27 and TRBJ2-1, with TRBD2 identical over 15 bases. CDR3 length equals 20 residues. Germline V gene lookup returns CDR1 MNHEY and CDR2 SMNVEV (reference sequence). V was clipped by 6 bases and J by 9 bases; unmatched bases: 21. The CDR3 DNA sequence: TGTGCCAGCAGCCATAGCGTCACGACAGGGTGGACTAGCGGGGGGGGTGAGCAGTTCTTC. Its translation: CASSHSVTTGWTSGGGEQFF.

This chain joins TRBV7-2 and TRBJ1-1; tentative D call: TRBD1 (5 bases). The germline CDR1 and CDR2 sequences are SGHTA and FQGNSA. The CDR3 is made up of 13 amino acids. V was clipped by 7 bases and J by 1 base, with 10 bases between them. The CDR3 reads CASNIQENTEAFF. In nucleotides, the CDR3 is TGTGCCAGCAACATACAGGAGAACACTGAAGCTTTCTTT.

CDR3 residues: CASSPNTGELFF. As DNA, the CDR3 is TGCGCCAGCAGCCCAAACACCGGGGAGCTGTTTTTT. V gene TRBV10-1 combines with J gene TRBJ2-2; no clear D gene. This CDR3 comprises 12 residues. Per germline, CDR1 WNHNN and CDR2 SYGVQD (reference sequence). Trimming took 6 bases from V and 2 from J, leaving 4 bases between them.

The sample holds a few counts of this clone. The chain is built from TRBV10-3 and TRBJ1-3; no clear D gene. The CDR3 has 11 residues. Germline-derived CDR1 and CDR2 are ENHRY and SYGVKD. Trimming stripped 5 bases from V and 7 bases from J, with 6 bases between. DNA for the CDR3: TGTGCCATCAGTAGAGGGAACACCATATATTTT. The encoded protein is CAISRGNTIYF.

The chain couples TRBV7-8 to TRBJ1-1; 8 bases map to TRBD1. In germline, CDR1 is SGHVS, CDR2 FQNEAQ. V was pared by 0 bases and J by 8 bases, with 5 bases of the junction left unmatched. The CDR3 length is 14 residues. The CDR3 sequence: CASSLARTGSEAFF. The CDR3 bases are TGTGCCAGCAGCTTAGCCAGGACAGGGTCGGAAGCTTTCTTT.

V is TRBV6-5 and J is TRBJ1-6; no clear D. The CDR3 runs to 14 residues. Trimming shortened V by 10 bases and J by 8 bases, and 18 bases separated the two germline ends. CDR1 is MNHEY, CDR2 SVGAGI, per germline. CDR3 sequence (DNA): TGTGCCACCACTAGGTCGGGCTTGGATTCACCCCTCCACTTT. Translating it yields CATTRSGLDSPLHF.

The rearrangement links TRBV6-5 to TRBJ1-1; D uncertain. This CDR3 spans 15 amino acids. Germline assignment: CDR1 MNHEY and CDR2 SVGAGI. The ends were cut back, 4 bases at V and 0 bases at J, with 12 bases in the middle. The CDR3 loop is CASSFQVIMNTEAFF. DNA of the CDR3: TGTGCCAGCAGTTTTCAGGTGATCATGAACACTGAAGCTTTCTTT.

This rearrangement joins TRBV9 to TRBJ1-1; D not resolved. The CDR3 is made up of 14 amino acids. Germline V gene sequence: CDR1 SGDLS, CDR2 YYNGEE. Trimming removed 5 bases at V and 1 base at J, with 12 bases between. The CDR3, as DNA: TGTGCCAGCAGTCTGACACCCACGAACACTGAAGCTTTCTTT. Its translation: CASSLTPTNTEAFF.